This TCR beta chain was retrieved from a study of T cells after posttransplantation cyclophosphamide. This clone occurred once. Methotrexate plus calcineurin inhibitor accompanied controls' myeloablative marrow transplants; sampling was 1 year later. Here immunoSEQ multiplex PCR was the method, and the copy in TCRdb shows in-frame clones only, minus some. The sample has around 9,900 clones, roughly 90% seen once; the top ten hold around a quarter. The sample was PBMCs, taken after an allogeneic stem cell transplant with a calcineurin inhibitor and methotrexate. The sequence derives from a male patient in his thirties who received an allogeneic stem cell transplant from an unrelated donor, was CMV-positive, and had no GVHD. Among the T cells, some may be from the graft donor.

The chain's CDR3 is CASSLLGLGDLQYF. CDR3 nucleotide sequence: TGTGCCAGCAGCTTGCTCGGACTAGGGGACCTTCAGTACTTC. This chain uses TRBV7-2 with TRBJ2-4, with 7 bases fitting TRBD2. The CDR3 has 14 amino acids. Germline assignment: CDR1 SGHTA and CDR2 FQGNSA. V shed 3 bases, J shed 11 bases, and the junction held 10 bases outside the gene matches.